This is a list of T cell receptor beta chains from one sample in a study of blood T cell repertoires in COVID-19. Profiling relied on immunoSEQ multiplex PCR, and the TCRdb table lists in-frame clones only, not all of them. The profile shows 300,000 to 400,000 clones, 87% of them singletons. The source material was peripheral blood. The source is a woman aged 45-60 years with COVID-19, enrolled during active disease. Both conserved end residues are part of each CDR3. The order of the fields is J gene, V gene, CDR3 length, CDR3 protein.

TRBJ2-4,TRBV5-4,14,CASSFGLAKNIQYF
TRBJ2-5,TRBV12-5,14,CASGSGGFEKTQYF
TRBJ2-5,TRBV5-5,15,CASSFGALSQETQYF
TRBJ1-2,TRBV6-2/TRBV6-3,16,CASSPPLKDRAYGYTF
TRBJ1-2,TRBV2,11,CACRGGSGYTF
TRBJ2-7,TRBV6-1,14,CASSYDSGKYEQYF
TRBJ2-3,TRBV6-2/TRBV6-3,14,CASSPGQNTDTQYF
TRBJ2-1,TRBV6-2/TRBV6-3,15,CASSYIGGPYNEQFF
TRBJ2-7,TRBV6-5,14,CASSFGQRPYEQYF
TRBJ2-7,TRBV7-2,14,CASSSGQPRYEQYF
TRBJ1-1,TRBV5-1,16,CASSSGTVVSNTEAFF
TRBJ2-1,TRBV7-2,16,CASSETSGAIRNEQFF
TRBJ2-7,TRBV11-2,12,CASSSPSGLMYF
TRBJ1-5,TRBV27,17,CASSTRGKTGEVQPQHF
TRBJ2-2,TRBV4-3,14,CASSQGQNTGELFF
TRBJ2-7,TRBV24-1,13,CATSDFRRGEQYF
TRBJ2-3,TRBV18,12,CASSPGEGTQYF
TRBJ2-1,TRBV5-1,13,CASSWTDYNEQFF
TRBJ2-5,TRBV7-9,17,CASSLASASGYQETQYF
TRBJ1-5,TRBV19,14,CASSIVRQGEPQHF
TRBJ1-1,TRBV10-3,15,CAISESGAWNTEAFF
TRBJ2-3,TRBV25-1,14,CASSDPVLPDTQYF
TRBJ2-3,TRBV28,13,CASSRGATDTQYF
TRBJ2-3,TRBV11-1,17,CASSLATSLAGTDTQYF
TRBJ1-5,TRBV2,15,CASGGSSSMNQPQHF
TRBJ1-4,TRBV18,14,CASSPGQGNEKLFF
TRBJ1-1,TRBV30,15,CAWSGSQGANAEAFF
TRBJ1-3,TRBV9,14,CASSVGQTGNTIYF
TRBJ1-6,TRBV5-1,16,CASSLALSSYNSPLHF
TRBJ1-2,TRBV28,16,CASSTRGPDGQRGYTF
TRBJ2-7,TRBV10-3,15,CAIQGGFAEAYEQYF
TRBJ2-3,TRBV30,15,CAWSPGQGAIDTQYF
TRBJ1-3,TRBV5-1,16,CASSLGIAGSGNTIYF
TRBJ2-7,TRBV28,12,CASNRQAGEQYF
TRBJ2-3,TRBV2,14,CASKEDRDTDTQYF
TRBJ1-1,TRBV5-5,15,CASSLTGGVSTEAFF
TRBJ1-4,TRBV11-2,18,CASSLRGNAGTGDEKLFF
TRBJ1-2,TRBV7-9,12,CASSSRDYGYTF
TRBJ1-4,TRBV9,20,CASSTRSGTGIKETNEKLFF
TRBJ2-5,TRBV3-1/TRBV3-2,15,CASSQAGLVKETQYF
TRBJ1-2,TRBV30,13,CAWSPGGLYGYTF
TRBJ2-7,TRBV6-1,16,CASSEASAGGPYEQYF
TRBJ2-1,TRBV16,15,CASSQSHRPYNEQFF
TRBJ1-2,TRBV19,15,CASSIAPGMGGGYTF
TRBJ2-5,TRBV7-2,16,CASSQSIGGGQETQYF
TRBJ1-1,TRBV5-1,14,CASSQQGGNTEAFF
TRBJ2-1,TRBV6-5,14,CASTFGQGGNEQFF
TRBJ2-5,TRBV5-4,16,CASSNEYRDREETQYF
TRBJ1-2,TRBV6-2/TRBV6-3,15,CASSYLRGRNYGYTF
TRBJ2-1,TRBV3-1/TRBV3-2,11,CAKRSDNEQFF
TRBJ2-5,TRBV12-5,13,CASGPSSQETQYF
TRBJ2-2,TRBV19,14,CASSLQGFGGELFF
TRBJ1-1,TRBV3-1/TRBV3-2,14,CASSQGRGTAEAFF